The 31 T cell receptor beta chains given below trace back to one sample, sequenced in a study of post-analysis software for immune sequencing data. Unique-molecular-identifier-tagged TCR beta cDNA libraries were used. TCRdb fed the PCR reads into MiXCR, producing one record per CDR3 protein. The data hold 150,000 to 200,000 distinct CDR3 sequences, with 35% to 40% observed a single time. The starting material was blood, obtained after autologous hematopoietic stem cell transplantation. The receptors originated from a girl aged 5 to 17 with multiple sclerosis.

This clonotype was picked up a small number of times. CDR3 sequence: CATSDFGSGDEQFF. Here the CDR3 DNA reads TGTGCCACCAGTGATTTCGGTAGCGGGGATGAGCAGTTCTTC. V gene TRBV24-1 combines with J gene TRBJ2-1; 8 positions match TRBD2. CDR3 size: 14 residues. V lost 1 base and J lost 8; bases outside the gene matches: 3. From germline, CDR1 is KGHDR and CDR2 SFDVKD.

The chain uses TRBV5-1 and TRBJ2-1; 12 nucleotides agree with TRBD2. Germline values: CDR1 SGHRS, CDR2 YFSETQ. The CDR3 length is 16 residues. Trimming took 2 bases from V and 9 from J; bases not matched to a gene: 9. This CDR3 reads CASSFELAGGVVEQFF. CDR3 nucleotide sequence: TGCGCCAGCAGCTTCGAACTAGCGGGAGGTGTCGTTGAGCAGTTCTTC.

This chain joins TRBV11-2 and TRBJ2-1; TRBD2 agrees at 9 bases. CDR3 length: 16 amino acids. Trimming at V came to 5 bases and at J to 0 bases, leaving 5 bases not matched to a gene. Per the germline V gene, CDR1 is SGHAT and CDR2 is FQNNGV. The CDR3: CASSVSGGSSYNEQFF. The CDR3 coding sequence is TGTGCCAGCAGCGTAAGCGGGGGGAGCTCCTACAATGAGCAGTTCTTC.

This clonotype occurred a few times. The chain couples TRBV11-2 to TRBJ2-2, with 7 bases that match TRBD1. This CDR3 is built from 15 residues. V gave up 6 bases and J gave up 5 bases; unmatched junction bases: 9. Germline CDR1 and CDR2: SGHAT and FQNNGV. CDR3: CASRRQGPGTGELFF. For the CDR3, the DNA is TGTGCCAGCAGGAGACAGGGCCCAGGAACCGGGGAGCTGTTTTTT.

The rearrangement uses TRBV29-1 and TRBJ2-7, with D unresolved. With 6 bases removed from V and 5 bases from J, the gap between germline ends came to 14 bases. The CDR3 loop spans 12 amino acids. Germline values: CDR1 SQVTM, CDR2 ANQGSEA. The CDR3 DNA is TGCAGCGTAGACCGGACGGCCCACGAGCAGTACTTC. This translates into CSVDRTAHEQYF.

This clonotype occurred a few times. The rearrangement uses TRBV10-3 and TRBJ1-2; D uncertain. The CDR3 runs 13 residues. The germline gives CDR1 ENHRY, CDR2 SYGVKD. V was clipped by 6 bases and J by 3 bases, with 11 bases between them. This CDR3 reads CAISPQDDYGYTF. CDR3 coding DNA: TGTGCCATCAGCCCCCAGGATGACTATGGCTACACCTTC.

The rearrangement uses TRBV7-2 and TRBJ2-1; D call uncertain. Trimming stripped 2 bases from V and 5 bases from J, with 10 bases between. The CDR3 covers 14 residues. Germline V gene sequence: CDR1 SGHTA, CDR2 FQGNSA. The CDR3 sequence is CASSLNSGNNEQFF. The CDR3 region has the DNA TGTGCCAGCAGCTTAAATAGTGGGAACAATGAGCAGTTCTTC.

This clonotype has a handful of counts. The rearrangement joins TRBV6-5 to TRBJ2-7; D gene uncertain. With 5 bases removed from V and 3 bases from J, the gap between germline ends came to 11 bases. The CDR3 sequence is 13 residues long. CDR1 and CDR2 (germline): MNHEY, SVGAGI. CDR3 in DNA: TGTGCCAGCAGTCCCTCGGACGGCTACGAGCAGTACTTC. This sequence encodes CASSPSDGYEQYF.

This clonotype was observed a few times. The V call is TRBV10-3, the J call TRBJ2-1; the D gene is possibly TRBD2 (5 bases). Germline CDR1 and CDR2: ENHRY and SYGVKD. Trimming removed 7 bases from V and 6 bases from J, with 10 bases in between. The CDR3 contains 12 residues. In DNA form, the CDR3 reads TGTGCCATCAATCGCGGAGGCAATGAGCAGTTCTTC. It encodes CAINRGGNEQFF.

In this sample, this clonotype turned up a few times. This chain links TRBV7-2 with TRBJ2-1, with unresolved D. The CDR3 contains 15 residues. Germline V gives CDR1 SGHTA, CDR2 FQGNSA. V was trimmed by 1 base and J by 6 bases, leaving 13 bases between them. The CDR3 loop reads CASSLVIGLGNEQFF. The DNA for the CDR3 is TGTGCCAGCAGCTTAGTAATAGGATTGGGCAATGAGCAGTTCTTC.

This clonotype was found a few times. CDR3 sequence (DNA): TGTGCCAGCAGTTACCCCACAGGACAGGGGCAAATAGTCTACGAGCAGTACTTC. It specifies CASSYPTGQGQIVYEQYF. The genes are TRBV6-2 or TRBV6-3 and TRBJ2-7; 9 bases are a match to TRBD1. The CDR3 length is 18 residues. V shed 2 bases, J shed 3 bases, and the junction held 14 bases outside the gene matches. Looked up from germline, CDR1 is MNHEY and CDR2 is SVGEGT.

With respect to this clonotype: A much larger clone sits a single nucleotide away, making a read error possible. This chain uses TRBV6-5 with TRBJ1-1; D may be TRBD1 (5 bases). V was cut by 6 bases and J by 1 base, with 12 bases left in between. The CDR3 is 14 amino acids. Germline assignment: CDR1 MNHEY and CDR2 SVGAGI. DNA of the CDR3: TGTGCCAGCAGCCCCAGGGAGCCGAACACTGAAGCTTTCTTT. Translated: CASSPREPNTEAFF.

The V call is TRBV6-1, the J call TRBJ2-1, with 7 bases identical to TRBD2. The DNA end favors TRBJ2-7, so the J call may be wrong. The CDR3 contains 16 residues. Germline loops: CDR1 MNHNS, CDR2 SASEGT. Here the CDR3 DNA reads TGTGCCAGCAGTGAAGACGCGGGAGCACGGTACAATGAGCAGTACTTC. Translated: CASSEDAGARYNEQYF.

The gene calls are TRBV5-1 and TRBJ2-7; weak D call: TRBD2 (6 bases). The CDR3 length is 16 residues. The germline V gene has CDR1 SGHRS and CDR2 YFSETQ. Trimming took 4 bases from V and 1 from J, leaving 18 bases between them. CDR3 protein: CASSPSRAGPSYEQYF. CDR3 DNA: TGCGCCAGCAGCCCCTCCCGAGCGGGCCCTTCCTACGAGCAGTACTTC.

The chain uses TRBV27 and TRBJ1-1; D gene ambiguous. The germline gives CDR1 MNHEY, CDR2 SMNVEV (reference sequence). V shed 6 bases and J shed 0 bases, with 11 bases lying between them. CDR3 size: 14 residues. The chain's CDR3 is CASRNGMVNTEAFF. In nucleotides, the CDR3 is TGTGCCAGCAGAAACGGTATGGTGAACACTGAAGCTTTCTTT.

This clonotype was detected only once. The chain links TRBV29-1 to TRBJ2-1; no clear D. V dropped 5 bases and J dropped 8 bases, with 16 bases sitting between them. The CDR3 contains 13 residues. Germline CDR1 and CDR2: SQVTM and ANQGSEA. The CDR3 nucleotides read TGCAGCGTTCTTTGGTCCCATCGGGATGAGCAGTTCTTC. Its protein is CSVLWSHRDEQFF.

This clonotype was detected a few times. This rearrangement joins TRBV5-1 to TRBJ2-5; D remains ambiguous. The ends were cut back, 1 base at V and 4 bases at J, with 14 bases in the middle. The CDR3 runs to 15 residues. Per germline, CDR1 SGHRS and CDR2 YFSETQ. The CDR3 region is CASSLWGTWGETQYF. CDR3 in DNA: TGCGCCAGCAGCTTGTGGGGAACTTGGGGAGAGACCCAGTACTTC.

The chain couples TRBV7-2 to TRBJ2-1; no clear D. This CDR3 spans 15 amino acids. The ends were cut back, 2 bases at V and 1 base at J, with 9 bases in the middle. The germline V gene has CDR1 SGHTA and CDR2 FQGNSA. Here the CDR3 reads CASSLFFGSYNEQFF. The CDR3 DNA reads as TGTGCCAGCAGCTTATTCTTCGGATCCTACAATGAGCAGTTCTTC.

This clonotype was recorded a few times. The chain joins TRBV7-6 to TRBJ1-2; 8 bases fit TRBD1. The V segment lost 1 base and the J segment 5 bases; nucleotides outside the gene matches: 9. Germline V CDR1 and CDR2: SGHVS, FNYEAQ. This CDR3 has 16 amino acids. CDR3: CASSLGTGKALYGYTF. Here the CDR3 DNA reads TGTGCCAGCAGCTTAGGGACAGGGAAGGCCCTGTATGGCTACACCTTC.

The gene calls are TRBV5-1 and TRBJ1-2; 9 nucleotides match TRBD1. V lost 1 base and J lost 3; bases outside the gene matches: 4. The CDR3 is made up of 15 amino acids. Germline V gene data show CDR1 as SGHRS and CDR2 as YFSETQ. CDR3 in DNA: TGCGCCAGCAGCTTGTGGGACAGGGCGGACTATGGCTACACCTTC. The encoded protein is CASSLWDRADYGYTF.

The rearrangement joins TRBV27 to TRBJ2-3; D is ambiguous. Germline V gene sequence: CDR1 MNHEY, CDR2 SMNVEV (reference sequence). The CDR3 has 14 amino acids. Trimming took 6 bases from V and 0 from J, leaving 10 bases between them. The DNA of the CDR3 is TGTGCCAGCAGGAGCTTCGGGAGCACAGATACGCAGTATTTT. Its protein is CASRSFGSTDTQYF.

V usage is TRBV20-1 and J usage is TRBJ2-3; the match to TRBD2 covers 7 bases. The junction had 17 bases not matched to a gene; V was cut back by 1 base and J by 4 bases. The germline V gene encodes CDR1 DFQATT and CDR2 SNEGSKA (reference sequence). There are 18 residues in the CDR3. As DNA, the CDR3 is TGCAGTGCTAGAGCTTGGGCTAGCGGATTCCGAGGGGCAGATACGCAGTATTTT. Protein product: CSARAWASGFRGADTQYF.

The table lists this clonotype with a few counts. The chain recombines TRBV6-4 with TRBJ2-1; 11 nucleotides match TRBD2. This CDR3 has 15 residues. Germline V gene lookup returns CDR1 MRHNA and CDR2 SNTAGT. V shed 3 bases and J 8 bases; nucleotides not matched to a gene: 6. The CDR3 here is CASSEALAGGHEQFF. DNA of the CDR3: TGTGCCAGCAGTGAGGCGCTAGCGGGAGGTCATGAGCAGTTCTTC.

The table lists this clonotype with many counts. The CDR3 loop reads CASKLGPSSYEQYF. DNA for the CDR3: TGTGCCAGCAAACTAGGCCCCAGCTCCTACGAGCAGTACTTC. The rearrangement uses TRBV12-3 or TRBV12-4 and TRBJ2-7, with a possible D match to TRBD2 (5 bases). The CDR3 has 14 amino acids. V lost 7 bases and J 0 bases, leaving 13 bases between the germline ends.

At least ten counts were recorded for this clonotype. The chain joins TRBV7-8 to TRBJ2-7; no clear D. Per germline, CDR1 SGHVS and CDR2 FQNEAQ. V was pared by 2 bases and J by 2 bases, with 10 bases between. CDR3 length equals 14 residues. Written as DNA, the CDR3 is TGTGCCAGCAGCTTAAAAATGTCTGCCTACGAGCAGTACTTC. This codes for CASSLKMSAYEQYF.

This clonotype was picked up a small number of times. The chain recombines TRBV27 with TRBJ2-7; 7 bases agree with TRBD2. Per germline, CDR1 MNHEY and CDR2 SMNVEV (reference sequence). The length of the CDR3 is 15 residues. The V segment lost 7 bases and the J segment 5 bases; nucleotides outside the gene matches: 14. The CDR3 coding sequence is TGTGCCAGCACCTCCGGCGGGGAGGGCCGGAACGAGCAGTACTTC. Protein product: CASTSGGEGRNEQYF.

The table lists this clonotype with a few counts. The J gene is TRBJ1-2, the V gene TRBV5-5; D gene unclear. The CDR3 spans 15 residues. With 2 bases removed from V and 1 base from J, the gap between germline ends came to 12 bases. The germline gives CDR1 SGHKS, CDR2 YYEKEE (reference sequence). In DNA form, the CDR3 reads TGTGCCAGCAGCTTCTCAGTCAGAAATAACTATGGCTACACCTTC. Residues: CASSFSVRNNYGYTF.

The chain combines TRBV10-3 with TRBJ2-3; 11 bases fit TRBD2. V was clipped by 4 bases and J by 6 bases; unmatched bases: 6. CDR3 length equals 15 residues. From germline, CDR1 is ENHRY and CDR2 SYGVKD. This CDR3 is CAISVLAGARDTQYF. DNA of the CDR3: TGTGCCATCAGTGTACTAGCGGGAGCACGGGATACGCAGTATTTT.

This clonotype has just a few counts. V and J are TRBV12-3 or TRBV12-4 and TRBJ2-3, with D possibly being TRBD2 (7 bases). There are 16 residues in the CDR3. V lost 7 bases, J lost 5 bases, and 22 bases lay in between. CDR3 bases: TGTGCCAGCAAAAATAGGGGGGGGCCGTACCGAGATACGCAGTATTTT. Protein: CASKNRGGPYRDTQYF.

In its sample, this clonotype was seen a few times. The CDR3 region is CSARVGGGSYTF. CDR3 nucleotide sequence: TGCAGTGCTAGAGTTGGAGGGGGCAGCTACACCTTC. The chain joins TRBV20-1 to TRBJ1-2, with 7 bases fitting TRBD1. There are 12 residues in the CDR3. Germline loops: CDR1 DFQATT, CDR2 SNEGSKA (reference sequence). V trimming: 1 base; J trimming: 9 bases; junction bases outside the gene matches: 5.

This clonotype was seen only once. The gene calls are TRBV14 and TRBJ2-6, with TRBD1 matching 11 bases. Germline CDR1 and CDR2: SGHDN and FVKESK. The CDR3 spans 17 residues. The J segment lost 1 base and the V segment lost 4 bases, leaving 3 bases of the junction unmatched. The DNA for the CDR3 is TGTGCCAGCAGCCCTGGACAGGGGGCTTCTGGGGCCAACGTCCTGACTTTC. It encodes CASSPGQGASGANVLTF.